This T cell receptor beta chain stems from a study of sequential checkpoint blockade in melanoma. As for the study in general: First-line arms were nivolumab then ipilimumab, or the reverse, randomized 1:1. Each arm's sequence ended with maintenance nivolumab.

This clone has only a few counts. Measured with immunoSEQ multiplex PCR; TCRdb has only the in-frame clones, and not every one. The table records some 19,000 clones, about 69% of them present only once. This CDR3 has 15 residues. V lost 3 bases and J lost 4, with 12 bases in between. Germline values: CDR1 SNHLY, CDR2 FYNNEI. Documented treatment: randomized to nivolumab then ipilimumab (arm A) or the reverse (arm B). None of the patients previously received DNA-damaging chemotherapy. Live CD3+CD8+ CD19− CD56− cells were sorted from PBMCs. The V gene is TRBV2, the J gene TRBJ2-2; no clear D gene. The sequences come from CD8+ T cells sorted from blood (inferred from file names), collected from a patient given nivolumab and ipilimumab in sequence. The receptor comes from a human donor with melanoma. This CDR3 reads CASSESTFSTGELFF. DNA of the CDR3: TGTGCCAGCAGTGAGTCTACTTTTAGCACCGGGGAGCTGTTTTTT.